These T cell receptor beta chains were read from a single sample in a study of blood T cell repertoires in COVID-19. The repertoire was sequenced with immunoSEQ multiplex PCR; TCRdb's copy has only in-frame clones and lacks some. The repertoire includes roughly 330,000 clones, roughly 88% of them detected once, and about 4.7% sits in the top ten. The sequencing input was PBMCs or T cells enriched from blood (not recorded which). The source of these receptors is a man aged 25 to 40 who had recovered from COVID-19. Both conserved end residues are part of each CDR3. The D gene is left open where the match is weak. Clone sizes are given selectively: once, few, many, or a class where the clone is expanded.

V gene	D gene	J gene	clone size	CDR3 protein	CDR3 DNA
TRBV5-1	NA	TRBJ1-3	NA	CASSLMYGNTIYF	TGCGCCAGCAGCTTGATGTATGGAAACACCATATATTTT
TRBV11-3	TRBD2	TRBJ2-1	NA	CASSLNQRGAKRGFF	TGTGCCAGCAGCTTAAACCAGCGGGGGGCCAAAAGGGGGTTCTTC
TRBV6-5	NA	TRBJ1-6	NA	CASSYSREFVALHF	TGTGCCAGCAGTTACTCCCGGGAGTTCGTGGCCCTCCACTTT
TRBV19	TRBD2	TRBJ2-1	NA	CASSIGWGGTYNEQFF	TGTGCCAGTAGTATCGGGTGGGGGGGAACTTACAATGAGCAGTTCTTC
TRBV19	NA	TRBJ1-4	NA	CASSIGTGSEKLFF	TGTGCCAGTAGTATAGGCACAGGGAGTGAAAAACTGTTTTTT
TRBV6-5	TRBD1	TRBJ1-6	NA	CASGQGDSPLHF	TGTGCCAGCGGACAGGGAGATTCACCCCTCCACTTT
TRBV28	TRBD2	TRBJ2-3	NA	CASSSLAGEHTDTQYF	TGTGCCAGCAGTTCACTAGCGGGGGAACACACAGATACGCAGTATTTT
TRBV6-5	NA	TRBJ2-5	once	CASSDPYGGQETQYF	TGTGCCAGCAGCGATCCCTATGGGGGGCAAGAGACCCAGTACTTC
TRBV20-1	TRBD2	TRBJ2-7	NA	CSASSGLGYEQYF	TGCAGTGCTAGTAGCGGGTTGGGCTACGAGCAGTACTTC
TRBV19	NA	TRBJ1-2	NA	CASSIVPGNGYTF	TGTGCCAGTAGTATAGTCCCAGGGAATGGCTACACCTTC
TRBV12-1	NA	TRBJ1-6	few	CASSFDDTSNGTALHF	TGTGCCAGCAGCTTTGACGACACCTCCAACGGTACGGCCCTCCACTTT
TRBV19	NA	TRBJ1-4	NA	CASSIQATNEKLFF	TGTGCCAGTAGTATACAGGCAACTAATGAAAAACTGTTTTTT
TRBV25-1	NA	TRBJ1-2	once	CASSEYNTVYGYTF	TGTGCCAGCAGTGAATATAACACAGTCTATGGCTACACCTTC
TRBV30	TRBD1	TRBJ2-7	NA	CAWSGQGGPYEQYF	TGTGCCTGGAGCGGACAGGGTGGGCCCTACGAGCAGTACTTC
TRBV5-6	TRBD1	TRBJ1-4	NA	CASSLGGQGFEKLFF	TGTGCCAGCAGCTTGGGGGGACAGGGATTTGAAAAACTGTTTTTT
TRBV30	NA	TRBJ2-7	NA	CAWSVGVSYEQYF	TGTGCCTGGAGTGTGGGAGTTTCCTACGAGCAGTACTTC
TRBV6-5	TRBD1	TRBJ2-1	NA	CASTPQDRGIHEQFF	TGTGCCAGCACCCCTCAGGACAGGGGAATCCATGAGCAGTTCTTC
TRBV27	NA	TRBJ2-3	few	CASSFGDTTQYF	TGTGCCAGCAGTTTTGGGGACACCACGCAGTATTTT
TRBV27	TRBD2	TRBJ2-5	NA	CASSPGTSDTETQYF	TGTGCCAGCAGTCCGGGGACTAGCGACACAGAGACCCAGTACTTC
TRBV29-1	NA	TRBJ1-5	NA	CSVEVDNNQPQHF	TGCAGCGTTGAAGTCGACAACAATCAGCCCCAGCATTTT
TRBV6-5	TRBD1	TRBJ2-5	once	CASLDRVQETQYF	TGTGCCAGCCTAGACAGGGTTCAAGAGACCCAGTACTTC
TRBV6-6	NA	TRBJ2-7	NA	CASTGGYEQYF	TGTGCCAGCACAGGGGGGTACGAGCAGTACTTC
TRBV6-5	NA	TRBJ1-6	NA	CASTPTGDNSPLHF	TGTGCCAGCACCCCGACCGGGGATAATTCACCCCTCCACTTT
TRBV3-1/TRBV3-2	TRBD1	TRBJ1-2	once	CASSQDGVRGYYGYTF	TGTGCCAGCAGCCAAGATGGGGTCAGGGGGTACTATGGCTACACCTTC
TRBV7-3	NA	TRBJ1-1	NA	CASSDPGQQAFF	TGTGCCAGCAGCGATCCGGGACAACAAGCTTTCTTT
TRBV15	NA	TRBJ1-1	NA	CATSAKGDGNTEAFF	TGTGCCACCAGCGCAAAGGGGGACGGGAACACTGAAGCTTTCTTT
TRBV7-9	TRBD2	TRBJ2-7	NA	CASSSAGTSVEQYF	TGTGCCAGCAGCTCGGCCGGGACTAGTGTCGAGCAGTACTTC
TRBV19	NA	TRBJ2-3	NA	CASSFRVSTDTQYF	TGTGCCAGTAGCTTCAGGGTTAGTACAGATACGCAGTATTTT
TRBV29-1	NA	TRBJ1-2	NA	CSYKNRVDYGYTF	TGCAGCTACAAGAACAGGGTTGACTATGGCTACACCTTC
TRBV19	NA	TRBJ2-1	NA	CASSIRGGAYNEQFF	TGTGCCAGTAGTATAAGGGGGGGGGCTTACAATGAGCAGTTCTTC
TRBV29-1	TRBD1	TRBJ1-1	NA	CSVDRQGNTEAFF	TGCAGCGTTGACAGACAGGGAAACACTGAAGCTTTCTTT
TRBV5-6	NA	TRBJ1-4	once	CASSSGGASEKLFF	TGTGCCAGCAGCTCTGGAGGAGCGTCAGAAAAACTGTTTTTT
TRBV7-2	TRBD2	TRBJ2-7	NA	CASSFDLSGAYEQYF	TGTGCCAGCAGCTTTGATCTTAGCGGGGCCTACGAGCAGTACTTC
TRBV11-3	NA	TRBJ1-3	once	CASTRGVGNTIYF	TGTGCCAGCACAAGAGGAGTCGGAAACACCATATATTTT
TRBV28	TRBD1	TRBJ1-6	few	CASSQGQGAYNSPLHF	TGTGCCAGCAGTCAGGGACAGGGGGCTTATAATTCACCCCTCCACTTT